This is a list of T cell receptor beta chains from one sample in a study of HIV-infected patients and healthy controls. TCRdb fed the 5' RACE reads into MiXCR, producing one record per CDR3 protein. The table lists roughly 13,000 distinct CDR3 sequences, around 9.9% of them singletons, with about 6% in the top ten. Source material: blood. These receptors were collected from an adult in good health. Each CDR3 is given with its conserved first and last residue. The D gene is left open where the match is weak. Only part of the rows carry a size: once, few, many, or a class if the clone is expanded.

d_gene: NA; j_gene: TRBJ2-5; v_gene: TRBV20-1; abundance: few; CDR3aa: CSAWSPQETQYF; CDR3nt: TGCAGTGCTTGGAGTCCACAAGAGACCCAGTACTTC
d_gene: NA; j_gene: TRBJ1-3; v_gene: TRBV7-2; abundance: NA; CDR3aa: CASSLGRGSGNTIYF; CDR3nt: TGTGCCAGCAGCTTAGGAAGGGGTTCTGGAAACACCATATATTTT
d_gene: TRBD2; j_gene: TRBJ2-5; v_gene: TRBV20-1; abundance: few; CDR3aa: CSTNALLAGEETQYF; CDR3nt: TGCAGTACTAATGCCCTACTAGCGGGGGAAGAGACCCAGTACTTC
d_gene: NA; j_gene: TRBJ2-5; v_gene: TRBV27; abundance: NA; CDR3aa: CASSLTSRGLETQYF; CDR3nt: TGTGCCAGCAGTTTAACTAGCCGTGGGTTAGAGACCCAGTACTTC
d_gene: NA; j_gene: TRBJ1-1; v_gene: TRBV10-3; abundance: few; CDR3aa: CAISESGGRNTEAFF; CDR3nt: TGTGCCATCAGTGAGTCCGGGGGGAGAAACACTGAAGCTTTCTTT
d_gene: NA; j_gene: TRBJ1-2; v_gene: TRBV21-1; abundance: medium-sized; CDR3aa: CASSGYTF; CDR3nt: TGTGCCAGCAGCGGCTACACCTTC
d_gene: NA; j_gene: TRBJ2-7; v_gene: TRBV7-2; abundance: many; CDR3aa: CASSLDSQGMDEQYF; CDR3nt: TGTGCCAGCAGCTTAGATAGCCAGGGTATGGACGAGCAGTACTTC
d_gene: NA; j_gene: TRBJ1-1; v_gene: TRBV20-1; abundance: many; CDR3aa: CSATVNTEAFF; CDR3nt: TGCAGTGCTACCGTGAACACTGAAGCTTTCTTT
d_gene: NA; j_gene: TRBJ2-1; v_gene: TRBV5-4; abundance: NA; CDR3aa: CASSFVAGAEQFF; CDR3nt: TGTGCCAGCAGTTTTGTCGCTGGGGCTGAGCAGTTCTTC
d_gene: NA; j_gene: TRBJ1-3; v_gene: TRBV6-5; abundance: NA; CDR3aa: CASSQPSRNTIYF; CDR3nt: TGTGCCAGCAGTCAGCCTTCTCGAAACACCATATATTTT
d_gene: NA; j_gene: TRBJ1-2; v_gene: TRBV3-1; abundance: NA; CDR3aa: CASSHLNLGTSEGLYGYTF; CDR3nt: TGTGCCAGCAGCCATCTAAACCTTGGGACATCTGAGGGCCTCTATGGCTACACCTTC
d_gene: TRBD1; j_gene: TRBJ1-2; v_gene: TRBV10-3; abundance: many; CDR3aa: CAITGQSNYGYTF; CDR3nt: TGTGCCATCACGGGACAGTCTAACTATGGCTACACCTTC
d_gene: NA; j_gene: TRBJ2-3; v_gene: TRBV11-2; abundance: medium-sized; CDR3aa: CASSQRRGAGSSTDTQYF; CDR3nt: TGTGCCAGCAGCCAAAGGAGGGGGGCCGGCTCTAGCACAGATACGCAGTATTTT
d_gene: NA; j_gene: TRBJ2-1; v_gene: TRBV7-2; abundance: many; CDR3aa: CASSLGGASALNEQFF; CDR3nt: TGTGCCAGCAGCTTAGGGGGGGCTAGCGCACTCAATGAGCAGTTCTTC
d_gene: TRBD1; j_gene: TRBJ1-2; v_gene: TRBV28; abundance: many; CDR3aa: CASSGGQGFYGYTF; CDR3nt: TGTGCCAGCAGCGGGGGACAGGGATTCTATGGCTACACCTTC
d_gene: NA; j_gene: TRBJ2-5; v_gene: TRBV3-1; abundance: many; CDR3aa: CASSQGGGSRETQYF; CDR3nt: TGTGCCAGCAGCCAAGGCGGAGGTAGTAGAGAGACCCAGTACTTC
d_gene: TRBD2; j_gene: TRBJ2-3; v_gene: TRBV5-1; abundance: many; CDR3aa: CASSLARSFRQGAGAPTGTQYF; CDR3nt: TGCGCCAGCAGCTTGGCCCGATCCTTTCGGCAGGGAGCGGGAGCGCCCACCGGTACGCAGTATTTT
d_gene: TRBD1; j_gene: TRBJ1-1; v_gene: TRBV6-2/TRBV6-3; abundance: few; CDR3aa: CASSTGTGYTEAFF; CDR3nt: TGTGCCAGCAGTACCGGGACAGGGTACACTGAAGCTTTCTTT
d_gene: TRBD1; j_gene: TRBJ2-2; v_gene: TRBV28; abundance: few; CDR3aa: CASSLFPPGQGVTGELFF; CDR3nt: TGTGCCAGCAGTTTGTTTCCCCCGGGACAGGGGGTCACCGGGGAGCTGTTTTTT
d_gene: NA; j_gene: TRBJ1-5; v_gene: TRBV28; abundance: NA; CDR3aa: CEAGPRGRQPQHF; CDR3nt: TGTGAGGCTGGTCCTCGGGGCCGACAGCCCCAGCATTTT
d_gene: NA; j_gene: TRBJ1-1; v_gene: TRBV12-3/TRBV12-4; abundance: medium-sized; CDR3aa: CASSFGYGGEAFF; CDR3nt: TGTGCCAGCAGTTTCGGTTATGGGGGCGAAGCTTTCTTT
d_gene: NA; j_gene: TRBJ1-5; v_gene: TRBV12-3/TRBV12-4; abundance: medium-sized; CDR3aa: CASSLSQSNQPQHF; CDR3nt: TGTGCCAGCAGTTTATCGCAGAGTAATCAGCCCCAGCATTTT
d_gene: NA; j_gene: TRBJ1-4; v_gene: TRBV5-1; abundance: NA; CDR3aa: CASTTGGTNEKLFF; CDR3nt: TGCGCCAGCACCACTGGGGGGACTAATGAAAAACTGTTTTTT
d_gene: NA; j_gene: TRBJ2-2; v_gene: TRBV6-5; abundance: few; CDR3aa: CASSYSGDTPGTGELFF; CDR3nt: TGTGCCAGCAGTTACTCAGGTGACACCCCGGGCACCGGGGAGCTGTTTTTT
d_gene: NA; j_gene: TRBJ2-1; v_gene: TRBV30; abundance: NA; CDR3aa: CAWSEAFNEQFF; CDR3nt: TGTGCCTGGAGTGAAGCGTTCAATGAGCAGTTCTTC
d_gene: NA; j_gene: TRBJ1-4; v_gene: TRBV15; abundance: many; CDR3aa: CATSYSGEEKLFF; CDR3nt: TGTGCCACCAGCTATTCGGGAGAGGAAAAACTGTTTTTT
d_gene: TRBD2; j_gene: TRBJ2-7; v_gene: TRBV6-5; abundance: many; CDR3aa: CASSRGREYSYEQYF; CDR3nt: TGTGCCAGCAGCCGCGGGCGGGAGTACTCCTACGAGCAGTACTTC
d_gene: TRBD1; j_gene: TRBJ1-1; v_gene: TRBV2; abundance: many; CDR3aa: CASRGQGRVNTEAFF; CDR3nt: TGTGCCAGCAGAGGACAGGGGAGGGTGAACACTGAAGCTTTCTTT
d_gene: TRBD1; j_gene: TRBJ1-5; v_gene: TRBV6-1; abundance: medium-sized; CDR3aa: CASSVLGQGFSNQPQHF; CDR3nt: TGTGCCAGCAGTGTCCTCGGACAGGGATTTAGCAATCAGCCCCAGCATTTT
d_gene: NA; j_gene: TRBJ1-4; v_gene: TRBV7-6; abundance: NA; CDR3aa: CASSLDDGTGKLFF; CDR3nt: TGTGCCAGCAGCTTAGACGACGGGACCGGAAAACTGTTTTTT
d_gene: TRBD2; j_gene: TRBJ2-3; v_gene: TRBV18; abundance: many; CDR3aa: CASSPGSAGATDTQYF; CDR3nt: TGTGCCAGCTCACCAGGATCGGCGGGAGCCACAGATACGCAGTATTTT
d_gene: NA; j_gene: TRBJ1-5; v_gene: TRBV23-1; abundance: medium-sized; CDR3aa: CASSQPIYRAREIRISQHF; CDR3nt: TGCGCCAGCAGTCAACCCATTTACCGGGCGCGGGAGATCCGGATATCCCAGCATTTT
d_gene: NA; j_gene: TRBJ2-1; v_gene: TRBV5-6; abundance: NA; CDR3aa: CASSLRNEQFF; CDR3nt: TGTGCCAGCAGCTTGAGAAATGAGCAGTTCTTC
d_gene: NA; j_gene: TRBJ1-5; v_gene: TRBV24-1; abundance: many; CDR3aa: CATQDNSNQPQHF; CDR3nt: TGTGCCACACAGGACAATAGCAATCAGCCCCAGCATTTT
d_gene: TRBD1; j_gene: TRBJ1-1; v_gene: TRBV5-1; abundance: many; CDR3aa: CASSIGTVKTNTEAFF; CDR3nt: TGCGCCAGCAGCATCGGGACAGTTAAAACGAACACTGAAGCTTTCTTT
d_gene: TRBD1; j_gene: TRBJ2-5; v_gene: TRBV11-2; abundance: medium-sized; CDR3aa: CASSLGQQETQYF; CDR3nt: TGTGCCAGCAGCTTGGGACAGCAAGAGACCCAGTACTTC
d_gene: NA; j_gene: TRBJ2-7; v_gene: TRBV20-1; abundance: few; CDR3aa: CSAGLQRSYEQYF; CDR3nt: TGCAGTGCTGGATTACAGCGCTCCTACGAGCAGTACTTC
d_gene: NA; j_gene: TRBJ2-7; v_gene: TRBV4-1; abundance: NA; CDR3aa: CASSPTPNYEQYF; CDR3nt: TGCGCCAGCAGCCCGACACCAAACTACGAGCAGTACTTC
d_gene: NA; j_gene: TRBJ2-2; v_gene: TRBV5-5; abundance: medium-sized; CDR3aa: CASSPENTGELFF; CDR3nt: TGTGCCAGCAGCCCAGAAAACACCGGGGAGCTGTTTTTT
d_gene: NA; j_gene: TRBJ2-3; v_gene: TRBV7-8; abundance: NA; CDR3aa: CASSFGDTQYF; CDR3nt: TGTGCCAGCAGCTTTGGGGATACGCAGTATTTT
d_gene: TRBD2; j_gene: TRBJ2-1; v_gene: TRBV28; abundance: medium-sized; CDR3aa: CASSPPRGFSGNNEQFF; CDR3nt: TGTGCCAGCAGTCCCCCCCGAGGTTTTAGCGGGAACAATGAGCAGTTCTTC
d_gene: NA; j_gene: TRBJ2-2; v_gene: TRBV5-6; abundance: NA; CDR3aa: CASSQGEAGELFF; CDR3nt: TGTGCCAGCAGCCAAGGGGAGGCCGGGGAGCTGTTTTTT
d_gene: NA; j_gene: TRBJ2-6; v_gene: TRBV20-1; abundance: many; CDR3aa: CSASGLENVLTF; CDR3nt: TGCAGTGCTAGCGGGTTAGAAAACGTCCTGACTTTC
d_gene: NA; j_gene: TRBJ2-7; v_gene: TRBV15; abundance: many; CDR3aa: CATSRVGSGSSLFLTYEQYF; CDR3nt: TGTGCCACCAGCAGAGTTGGGTCAGGGTCTAGCCTCTTCCTGACCTACGAGCAGTACTTC
d_gene: NA; j_gene: TRBJ2-1; v_gene: TRBV7-9; abundance: medium-sized; CDR3aa: CASSLASGAPYNEQFF; CDR3nt: TGTGCCAGCAGCTTAGCGAGCGGAGCTCCCTACAATGAGCAGTTCTTC
d_gene: TRBD1; j_gene: TRBJ1-1; v_gene: TRBV27; abundance: medium-sized; CDR3aa: CASSFHAEQGTEAFF; CDR3nt: TGTGCCAGCAGTTTCCACGCGGAACAGGGGACTGAAGCTTTCTTT
d_gene: TRBD1; j_gene: TRBJ2-3; v_gene: TRBV7-3; abundance: medium-sized; CDR3aa: CASSLRDRETDTQYF; CDR3nt: TGTGCCAGCAGCTTAAGGGACAGGGAAACAGATACGCAGTATTTT
d_gene: TRBD1; j_gene: TRBJ2-1; v_gene: TRBV30; abundance: medium-sized; CDR3aa: CAWSPGQGAYEQFF; CDR3nt: TGTGCCTGGAGTCCGGGACAGGGGGCCTATGAGCAGTTCTTC
d_gene: NA; j_gene: TRBJ1-3; v_gene: TRBV20-1; abundance: NA; CDR3aa: CSARIGPGNTIYF; CDR3nt: TGCAGTGCCCGGATCGGGCCTGGAAACACCATATATTTT
d_gene: NA; j_gene: TRBJ2-4; v_gene: TRBV7-9; abundance: NA; CDR3aa: CASSPAGEAKNIQYF; CDR3nt: TGTGCCAGCAGCCCTGCAGGGGAAGCCAAAAACATTCAGTACTTC
d_gene: NA; j_gene: TRBJ1-4; v_gene: TRBV30; abundance: many; CDR3aa: CAIERNAKVSVATNEKLFF; CDR3nt: TGTGCTATCGAGCGGAATGCTAAGGTTTCCGTTGCAACTAATGAAAAACTGTTTTTT
d_gene: TRBD1; j_gene: TRBJ1-2; v_gene: TRBV3-1; abundance: medium-sized; CDR3aa: CASSQASGQGFGYTF; CDR3nt: TGTGCCAGCAGCCAAGCTTCTGGACAGGGTTTCGGCTACACCTTC
d_gene: NA; j_gene: TRBJ1-1; v_gene: TRBV6-5; abundance: NA; CDR3aa: CASSKNTEAFF; CDR3nt: TGTGCCAGCTCCAAGAACACTGAAGCTTTCTTT
d_gene: TRBD1; j_gene: TRBJ2-7; v_gene: TRBV28; abundance: many; CDR3aa: CASSPGQGIHEQYF; CDR3nt: TGTGCCAGCAGCCCCGGACAGGGGATCCACGAGCAGTACTTC
d_gene: NA; j_gene: TRBJ2-7; v_gene: TRBV7-2; abundance: medium-sized; CDR3aa: CASSFSHNSFREQYF; CDR3nt: TGTGCCAGCAGCTTCTCTCACAACAGTTTCCGCGAGCAGTACTTC